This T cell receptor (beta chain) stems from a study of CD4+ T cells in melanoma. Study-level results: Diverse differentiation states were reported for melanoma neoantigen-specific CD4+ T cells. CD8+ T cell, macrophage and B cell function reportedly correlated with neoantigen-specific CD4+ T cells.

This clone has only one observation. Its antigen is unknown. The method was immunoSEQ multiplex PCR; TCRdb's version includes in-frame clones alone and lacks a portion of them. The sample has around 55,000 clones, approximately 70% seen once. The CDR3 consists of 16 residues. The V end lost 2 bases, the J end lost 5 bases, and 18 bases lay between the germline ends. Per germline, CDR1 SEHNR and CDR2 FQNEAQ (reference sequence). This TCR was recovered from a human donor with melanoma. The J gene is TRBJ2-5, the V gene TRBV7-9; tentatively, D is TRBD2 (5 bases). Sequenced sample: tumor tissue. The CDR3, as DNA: TGTGCCAGCAGCTTATCCGAGGGCCGTCTCGGGGAGACCCAGTACTTC. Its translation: CASSLSEGRLGETQYF.